This T cell receptor beta chain was recovered during a study of T cell responses to AZD1222 COVID-19 vaccine. Study background: The analysis combined second doses at about 4 or about 12 weeks. Study-level points and caveats: Only 5 to 7 individuals given AZD1222 were seropositive at baseline. Clonal diversity may have been underestimated, and the donors were mostly white British, with more females than males.

As to this clone: Its antigen is unknown.

Sequencing was performed with immunoSEQ multiplex PCR; in TCRdb, only in-frame clones are kept and a portion is missing. The sample carries approximately 100,000 clones, approximately 88% recorded once. CDR1 is SGHRS, CDR2 YFSETQ, per germline. CDR3 length equals 15 residues. Unmatched junction bases numbered 7, after V lost 4 bases and J lost 4 bases. This sequence was found in an adult in good health. Sequenced here: peripheral blood, sampled on day 0 of AZD1222 vaccination. This chain joins TRBV5-1 and TRBJ2-5; TRBD2 agrees at 10 bases. The CDR3 bases are TGCGCCAGCAGCCTTATAGCGGGAGGCGGAGAGACCCAGTACTTC. Translating gives CASSLIAGGGETQYF.